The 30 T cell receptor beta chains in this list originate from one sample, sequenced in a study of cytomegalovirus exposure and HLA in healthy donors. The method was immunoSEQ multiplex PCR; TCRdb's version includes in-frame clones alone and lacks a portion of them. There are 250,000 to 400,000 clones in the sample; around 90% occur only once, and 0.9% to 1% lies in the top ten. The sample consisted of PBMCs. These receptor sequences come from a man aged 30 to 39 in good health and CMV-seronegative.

The CDR3 DNA is TGTGCCAGCAGCTTTCAATCGGGTCAGCCCCAGCATTTT. The encoded protein is CASSFQSGQPQHF. This chain links TRBV11-2 with TRBJ1-5; D gene ambiguous. Germline V gene lookup returns CDR1 SGHAT and CDR2 FQNNGV. Between the trimmed V and J ends, which lost 3 bases and 6 bases, there was a span of 9 bases. This CDR3 spans 13 amino acids.

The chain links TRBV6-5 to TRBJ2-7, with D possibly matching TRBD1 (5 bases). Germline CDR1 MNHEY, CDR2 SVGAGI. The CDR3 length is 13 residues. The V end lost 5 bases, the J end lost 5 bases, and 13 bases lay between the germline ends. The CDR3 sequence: CASSDLRVHEQYF. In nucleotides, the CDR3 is TGTGCCAGCAGTGACCTCAGGGTACACGAGCAGTACTTC.

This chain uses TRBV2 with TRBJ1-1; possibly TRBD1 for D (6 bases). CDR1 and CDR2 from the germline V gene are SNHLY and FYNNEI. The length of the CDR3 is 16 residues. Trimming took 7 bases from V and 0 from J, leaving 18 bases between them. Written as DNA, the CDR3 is TGTGCCAGCACCCACCGGGGGGCGCTTATGAACACTGAAGCTTTCTTT. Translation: CASTHRGALMNTEAFF.

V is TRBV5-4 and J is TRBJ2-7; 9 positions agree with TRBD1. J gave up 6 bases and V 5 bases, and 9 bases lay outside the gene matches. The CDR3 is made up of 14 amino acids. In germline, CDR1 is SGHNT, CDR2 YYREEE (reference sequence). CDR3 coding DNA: TGTGCCAGCAGTAAACCGGGACAGGGACCCGAGCAGTACTTC. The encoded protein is CASSKPGQGPEQYF.

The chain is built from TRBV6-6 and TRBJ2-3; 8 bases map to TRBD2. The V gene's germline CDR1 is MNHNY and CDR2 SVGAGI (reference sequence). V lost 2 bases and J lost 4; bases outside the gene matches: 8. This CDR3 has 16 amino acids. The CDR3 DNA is TGTGCCAGCAGTTACGTCGGGGGGGGACGGGCAGATACGCAGTATTTT. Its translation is CASSYVGGGRADTQYF.

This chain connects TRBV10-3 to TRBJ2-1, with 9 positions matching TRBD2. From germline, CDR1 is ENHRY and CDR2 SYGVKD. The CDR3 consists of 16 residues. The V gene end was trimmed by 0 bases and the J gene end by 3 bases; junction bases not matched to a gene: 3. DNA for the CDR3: TGTGCCATCAGTGAGTCGGCTAGCGGGGACTACAATGAGCAGTTCTTC. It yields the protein CAISESASGDYNEQFF.

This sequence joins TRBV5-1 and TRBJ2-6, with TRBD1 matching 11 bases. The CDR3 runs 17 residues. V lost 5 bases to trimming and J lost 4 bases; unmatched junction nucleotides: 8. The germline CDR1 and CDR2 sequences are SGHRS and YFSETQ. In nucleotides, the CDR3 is TGCGCCAGCAGATTGAGGGACAGGGGGACAGGGGCCAACGTCCTGACTTTC. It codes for CASRLRDRGTGANVLTF.

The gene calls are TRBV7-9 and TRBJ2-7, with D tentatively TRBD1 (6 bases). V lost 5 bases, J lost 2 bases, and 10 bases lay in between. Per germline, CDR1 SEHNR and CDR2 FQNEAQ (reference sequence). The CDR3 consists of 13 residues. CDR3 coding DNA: TGTGCCAGCAGCCCGGACAGTCCCTACGAGCAGTACTTC. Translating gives CASSPDSPYEQYF. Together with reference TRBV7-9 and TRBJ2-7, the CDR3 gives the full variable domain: DTGVSQNPRHKITKRGQNVTFRCDPISEHNRLYWYRQTLGQGPEFLTYFQNEAQLEKSRLLSDRFSAERPKGSFSTLEIQRTEQGDSAMYLCASSPDSPYEQYFGPGTRLTVT.

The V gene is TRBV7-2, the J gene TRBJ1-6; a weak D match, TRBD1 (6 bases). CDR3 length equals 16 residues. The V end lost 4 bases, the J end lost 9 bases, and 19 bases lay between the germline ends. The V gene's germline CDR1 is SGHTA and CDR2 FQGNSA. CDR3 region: CASSSGGGLVVSPLHF. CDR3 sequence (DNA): TGTGCCAGCAGCTCGGGGGGGGGCCTTGTAGTTTCACCCCTCCACTTT. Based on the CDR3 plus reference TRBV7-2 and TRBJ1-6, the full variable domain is GAGVSQSPSNKVTEKGKDVELRCDPISGHTALYWYRQSLGQGLEFLIYFQGNSAPDKSGLPSDRFSAERTGGSVSTLTIQRTQQEDSAVYLCASSSGGGLVVSPLHFGNGTRLTVT.

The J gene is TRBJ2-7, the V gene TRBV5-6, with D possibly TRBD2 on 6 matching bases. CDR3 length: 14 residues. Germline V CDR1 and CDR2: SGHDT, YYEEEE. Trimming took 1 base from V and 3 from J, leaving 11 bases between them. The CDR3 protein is CASSLLTSYYEQYF. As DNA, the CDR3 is TGTGCCAGCAGCTTGCTCACTAGCTACTACGAGCAGTACTTC.

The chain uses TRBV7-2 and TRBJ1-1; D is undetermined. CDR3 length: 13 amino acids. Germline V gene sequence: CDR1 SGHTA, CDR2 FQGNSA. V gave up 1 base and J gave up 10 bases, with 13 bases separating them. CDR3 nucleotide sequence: TGTGCCAGCAGCTTAGGGGTTTTGGCGGGAGCTTTCTTT. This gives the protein CASSLGVLAGAFF.

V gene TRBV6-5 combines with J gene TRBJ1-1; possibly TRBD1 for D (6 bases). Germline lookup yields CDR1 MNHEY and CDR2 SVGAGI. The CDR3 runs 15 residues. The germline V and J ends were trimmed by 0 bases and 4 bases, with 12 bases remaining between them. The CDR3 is CASSYSKTGITEAFF. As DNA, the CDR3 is TGTGCCAGCAGTTACTCGAAAACAGGGATCACTGAAGCTTTCTTT.

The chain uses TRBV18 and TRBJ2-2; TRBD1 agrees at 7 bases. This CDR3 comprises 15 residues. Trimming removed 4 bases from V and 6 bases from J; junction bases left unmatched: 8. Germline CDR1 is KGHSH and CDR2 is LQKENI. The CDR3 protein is CASSLPGTVAGELFF. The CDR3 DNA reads TGTGCCAGCTCACTGCCCGGGACAGTGGCCGGGGAGCTGTTTTTT.

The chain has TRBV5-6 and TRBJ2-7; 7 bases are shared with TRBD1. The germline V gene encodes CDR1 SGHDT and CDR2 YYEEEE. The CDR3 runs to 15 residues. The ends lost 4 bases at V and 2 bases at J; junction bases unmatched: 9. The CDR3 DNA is TGTGCCAGCAGCGAACAGGGGAAAATCCCCTACGAGCAGTACTTC. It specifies CASSEQGKIPYEQYF.

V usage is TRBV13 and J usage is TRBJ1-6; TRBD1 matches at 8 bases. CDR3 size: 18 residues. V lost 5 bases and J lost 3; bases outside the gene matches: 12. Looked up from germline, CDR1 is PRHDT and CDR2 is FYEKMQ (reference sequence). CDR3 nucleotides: TGTGCCAGCAGCGACGCCGTCGACAGGGGTGTCTATAATTCACCCCTCCACTTT. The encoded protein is CASSDAVDRGVYNSPLHF.

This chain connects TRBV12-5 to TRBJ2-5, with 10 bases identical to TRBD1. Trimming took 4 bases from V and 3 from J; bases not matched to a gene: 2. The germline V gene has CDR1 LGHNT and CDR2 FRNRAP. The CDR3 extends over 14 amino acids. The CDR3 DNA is TGTGCTAGTGGTTCTGGACAGGGGGAAGAGACCCAGTACTTC. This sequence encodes CASGSGQGEETQYF.

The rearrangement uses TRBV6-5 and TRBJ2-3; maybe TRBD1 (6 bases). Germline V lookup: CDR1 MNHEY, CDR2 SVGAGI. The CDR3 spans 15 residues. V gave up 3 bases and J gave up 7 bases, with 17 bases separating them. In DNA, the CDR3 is TGTGCCAGCAGTTATGAGACAGGTTCCAAAAATACGCAGTATTTT. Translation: CASSYETGSKNTQYF.

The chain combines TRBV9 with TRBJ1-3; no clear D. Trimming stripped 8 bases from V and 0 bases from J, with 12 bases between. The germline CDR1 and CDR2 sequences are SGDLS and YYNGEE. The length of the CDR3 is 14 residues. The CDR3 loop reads CASSDDISGNTIYF. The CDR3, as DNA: TGTGCCAGTTCCGACGACATCTCTGGAAACACCATATATTTT.

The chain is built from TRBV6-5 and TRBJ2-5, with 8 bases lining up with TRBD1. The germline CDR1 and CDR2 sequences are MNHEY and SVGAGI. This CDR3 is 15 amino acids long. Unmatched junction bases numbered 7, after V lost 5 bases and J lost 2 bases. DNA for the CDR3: TGTGCCAGCAGTCCAACAGGGGGTCGTCAAGAGACCCAGTACTTC. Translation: CASSPTGGRQETQYF.

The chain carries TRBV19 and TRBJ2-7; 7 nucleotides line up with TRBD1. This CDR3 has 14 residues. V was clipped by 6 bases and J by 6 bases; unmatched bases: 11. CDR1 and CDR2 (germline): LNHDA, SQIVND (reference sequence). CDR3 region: CASSPTGTEGEQYF. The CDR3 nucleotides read TGTGCCAGTAGCCCGACAGGGACGGAAGGCGAGCAGTACTTC.

The CDR3 sequence: CASSGAGEWLNYGYTF. Written as DNA, the CDR3 is TGTGCCAGCAGTGGGGCAGGGGAATGGCTTAACTATGGCTACACCTTC. This chain joins TRBV2 and TRBJ1-2; tentative D call: TRBD1 (6 bases). Trimming took off 4 bases at V and 1 base at J, with 16 bases between the two ends. Looked up from germline, CDR1 is SNHLY and CDR2 is FYNNEI. The CDR3 runs to 16 residues. Full variable domain (remainder filled in from reference TRBV2 and TRBJ1-2): EPEVTQTPSHQVTQMGQEVILRCVPISNHLYFYWYRQILGQKVEFLVSFYNNEISEKSEIFDDQFSVERPDGSNFTLKIRSTKLEDSAMYFCASSGAGEWLNYGYTFGSGTRLTVV.

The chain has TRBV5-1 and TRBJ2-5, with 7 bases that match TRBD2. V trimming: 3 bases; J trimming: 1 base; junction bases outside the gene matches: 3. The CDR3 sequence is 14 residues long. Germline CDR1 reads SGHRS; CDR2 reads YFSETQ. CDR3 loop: CASSSSGIQETQYF. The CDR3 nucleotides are TGCGCCAGCAGCTCCAGCGGGATCCAAGAGACCCAGTACTTC.

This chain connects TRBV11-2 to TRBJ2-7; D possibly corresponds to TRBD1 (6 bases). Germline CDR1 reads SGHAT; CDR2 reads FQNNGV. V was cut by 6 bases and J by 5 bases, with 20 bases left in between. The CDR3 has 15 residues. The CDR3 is CASSLEQNRAHEQYF. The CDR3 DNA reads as TGTGCCAGCAGTCTGGAACAAAACAGGGCGCACGAGCAGTACTTC. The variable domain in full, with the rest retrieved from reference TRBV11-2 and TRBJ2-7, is EAGVAQSPRYKIIEKRQSVAFWCNPISGHATLYWYQQILGQGPKLLIQFQNNGVVDDSQLPKDRFSAERLKGVDSTLKIQPAKLEDSAVYLCASSLEQNRAHEQYFGPGTRLTVT.

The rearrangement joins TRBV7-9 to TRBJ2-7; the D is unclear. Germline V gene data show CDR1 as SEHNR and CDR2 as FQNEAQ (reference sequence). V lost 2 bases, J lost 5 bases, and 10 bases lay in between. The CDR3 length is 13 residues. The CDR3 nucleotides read TGTGCCAGCAGCTTAATCCCCTTCCACGAGCAGTACTTC. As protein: CASSLIPFHEQYF.

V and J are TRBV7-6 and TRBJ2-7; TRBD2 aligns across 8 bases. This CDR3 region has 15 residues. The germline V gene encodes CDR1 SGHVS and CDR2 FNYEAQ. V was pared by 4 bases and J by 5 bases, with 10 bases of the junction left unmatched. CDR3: CASSSGLARKNEQYF. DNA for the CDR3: TGTGCCAGCAGCTCAGGACTAGCCAGGAAGAACGAGCAGTACTTC.

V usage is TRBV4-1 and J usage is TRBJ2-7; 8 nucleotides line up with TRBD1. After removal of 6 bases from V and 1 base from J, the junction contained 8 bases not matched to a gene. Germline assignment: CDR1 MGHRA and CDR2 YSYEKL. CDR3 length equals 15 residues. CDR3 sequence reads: CASRPRTGPSYEQYF. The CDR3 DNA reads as TGCGCCAGCAGACCTCGGACAGGGCCGTCCTACGAGCAGTACTTC.

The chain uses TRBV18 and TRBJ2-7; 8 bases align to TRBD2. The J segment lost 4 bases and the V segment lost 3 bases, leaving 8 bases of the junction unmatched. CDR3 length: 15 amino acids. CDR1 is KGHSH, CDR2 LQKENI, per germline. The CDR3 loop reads CASSPLSGGAYEQYF. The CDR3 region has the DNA TGTGCCAGCTCACCCTTGAGCGGGGGAGCTTACGAGCAGTACTTC.

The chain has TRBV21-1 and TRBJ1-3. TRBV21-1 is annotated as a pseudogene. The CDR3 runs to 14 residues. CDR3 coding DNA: TGTGCCAGCAGCAAAGAGTACGAGCCAAACACCATATATTTT. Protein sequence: CASSKEYEPNTIYF.

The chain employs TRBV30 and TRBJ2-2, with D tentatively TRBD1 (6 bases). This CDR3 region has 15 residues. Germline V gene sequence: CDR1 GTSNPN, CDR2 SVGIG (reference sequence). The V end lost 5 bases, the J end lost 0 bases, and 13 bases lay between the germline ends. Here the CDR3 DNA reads TGTGCCTGGCAAATTGGACAGACGAACACCGGGGAGCTGTTTTTT. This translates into CAWQIGQTNTGELFF.

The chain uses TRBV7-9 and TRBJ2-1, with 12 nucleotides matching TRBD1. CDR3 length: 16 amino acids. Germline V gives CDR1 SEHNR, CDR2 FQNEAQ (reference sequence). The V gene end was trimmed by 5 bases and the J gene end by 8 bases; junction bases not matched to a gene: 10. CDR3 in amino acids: CASSTLRDRGPDEQFF. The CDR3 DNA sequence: TGTGCCAGCAGCACCCTCCGGGACAGGGGGCCGGATGAGCAGTTCTTC.